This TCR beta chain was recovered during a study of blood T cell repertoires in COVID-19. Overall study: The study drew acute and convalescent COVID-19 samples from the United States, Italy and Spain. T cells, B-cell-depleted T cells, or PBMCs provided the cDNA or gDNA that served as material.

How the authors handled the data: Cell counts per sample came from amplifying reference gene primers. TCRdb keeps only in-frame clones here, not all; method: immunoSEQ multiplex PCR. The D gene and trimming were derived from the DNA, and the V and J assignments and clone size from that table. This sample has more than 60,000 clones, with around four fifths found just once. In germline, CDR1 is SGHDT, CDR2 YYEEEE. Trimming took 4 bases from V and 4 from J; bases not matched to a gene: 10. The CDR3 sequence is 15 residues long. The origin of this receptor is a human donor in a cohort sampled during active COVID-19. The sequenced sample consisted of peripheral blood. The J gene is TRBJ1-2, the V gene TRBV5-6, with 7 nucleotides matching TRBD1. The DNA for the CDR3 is TGTGCCAGCAGCCCGACGACAGGGCTCTTCTATGGCTACACCTTC. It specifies CASSPTTGLFYGYTF. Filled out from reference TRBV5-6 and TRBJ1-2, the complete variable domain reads DAGVTQSPTHLIKTRGQQVTLRCSPKSGHDTVSWYQQALGQGPQFIFQYYEEEERQRGNFPDRFSGHQFPNYSSELNVNALLLGDSALYLCASSPTTGLFYGYTFGSGTRLTVV.